Below, one T cell receptor beta chain is given with its context. Compared with germline, one end of the junction differs, possibly owing to a read error. Primers used in a second PCR of roughly 6 to 12 cycles were a sample-barcoded 5' primer and a J-beta primer mix. Individual samples furnished no less than 2.5 million CDR3-containing paired-end reads apiece. A single record per CDR3 protein comes from TCRdb applying MiXCR to the 5' RACE reads. The data contain approximately 770,000 distinct CDR3 sequences, roughly 60% of them singletons. The CDR3 is made up of 14 amino acids. This entry is derived from a study of blood T cells in healthy people across ages.

The receptor's source is a man aged 25-45 years in good health. The chain recombines TRBV12-3 or TRBV12-4 with TRBJ2-1; 9 bases align to TRBD2. Sample: blood. The CDR3 DNA follows: TGTGCCAGCAGATTAGCGGGAGTCGGTCTTGAGCAGTTCTTC. This translates into CASRLAGVGLEQFF.